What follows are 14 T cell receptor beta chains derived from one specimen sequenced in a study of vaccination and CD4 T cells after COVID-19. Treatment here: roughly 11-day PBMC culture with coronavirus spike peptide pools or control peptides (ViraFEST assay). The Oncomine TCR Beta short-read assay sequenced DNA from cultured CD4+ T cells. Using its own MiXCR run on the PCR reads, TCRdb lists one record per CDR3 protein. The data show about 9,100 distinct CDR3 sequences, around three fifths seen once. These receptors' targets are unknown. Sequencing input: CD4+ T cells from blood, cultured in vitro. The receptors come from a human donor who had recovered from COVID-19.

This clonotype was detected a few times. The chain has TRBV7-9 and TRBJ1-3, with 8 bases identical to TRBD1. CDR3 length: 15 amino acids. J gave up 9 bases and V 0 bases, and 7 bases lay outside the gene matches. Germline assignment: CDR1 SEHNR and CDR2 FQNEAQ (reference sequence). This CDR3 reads CASSLAGQGSGTIYF. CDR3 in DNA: TGTGCCAGCAGCTTAGCTGGACAGGGATCGGGCACCATATATTTT.

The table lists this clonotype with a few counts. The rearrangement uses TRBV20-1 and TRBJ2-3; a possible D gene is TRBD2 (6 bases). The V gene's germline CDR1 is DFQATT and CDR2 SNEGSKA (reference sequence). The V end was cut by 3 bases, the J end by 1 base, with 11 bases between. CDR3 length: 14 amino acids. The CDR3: CSARSGRGTDTQYF. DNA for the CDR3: TGCAGTGCTAGGTCCGGGAGAGGCACAGATACGCAGTATTTT.

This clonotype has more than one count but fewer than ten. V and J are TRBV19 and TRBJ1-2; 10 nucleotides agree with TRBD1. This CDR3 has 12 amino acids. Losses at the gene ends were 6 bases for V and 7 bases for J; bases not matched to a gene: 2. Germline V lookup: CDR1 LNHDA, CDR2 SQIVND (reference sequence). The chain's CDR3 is CASRGQGFGYTF. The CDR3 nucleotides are TGTGCCAGTAGGGGACAGGGGTTTGGCTACACCTTC.

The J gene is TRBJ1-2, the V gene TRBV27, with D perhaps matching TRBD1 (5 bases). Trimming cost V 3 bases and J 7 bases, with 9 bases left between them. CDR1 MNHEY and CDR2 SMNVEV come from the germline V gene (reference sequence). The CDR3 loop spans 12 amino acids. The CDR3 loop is CASSLAGTGYTF. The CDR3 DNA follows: TGTGCCAGCAGTTTGGCAGGGACTGGCTACACCTTC.

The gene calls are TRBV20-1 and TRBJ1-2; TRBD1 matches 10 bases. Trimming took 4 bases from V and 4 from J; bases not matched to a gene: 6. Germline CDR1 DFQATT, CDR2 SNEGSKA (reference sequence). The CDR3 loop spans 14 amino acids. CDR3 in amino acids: CSATDRGLIYGYTF. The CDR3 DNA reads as TGCAGTGCTACTGACAGGGGGCTTATCTATGGCTACACCTTC.

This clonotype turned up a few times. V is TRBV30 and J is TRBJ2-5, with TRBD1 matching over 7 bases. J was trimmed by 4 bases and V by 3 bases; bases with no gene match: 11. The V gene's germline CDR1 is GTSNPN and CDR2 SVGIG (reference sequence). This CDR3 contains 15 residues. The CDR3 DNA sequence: TGTGCCTGGAGCGAATACAGGGGCCGGCGAGAGACCCAGTACTTC. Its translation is CAWSEYRGRRETQYF.

DNA for the CDR3: TGTGCCTGGAGTGTAAAGGGAGATCTCACAGATACGCAGTATTTT. The encoded protein is CAWSVKGDLTDTQYF. The rearrangement uses TRBV30 and TRBJ2-3; maybe TRBD2 (5 bases). Trimming took 0 bases from V and 2 from J, leaving 12 bases between them. Per germline, CDR1 GTSNPN and CDR2 SVGIG (reference sequence). The CDR3 totals 15 residues.

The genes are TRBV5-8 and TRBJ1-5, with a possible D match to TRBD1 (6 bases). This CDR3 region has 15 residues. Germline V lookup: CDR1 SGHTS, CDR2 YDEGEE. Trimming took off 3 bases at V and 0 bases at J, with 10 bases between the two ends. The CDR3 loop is CASSWGQYSNQPQHF. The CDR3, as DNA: TGTGCCAGCAGCTGGGGACAATATAGCAATCAGCCCCAGCATTTT. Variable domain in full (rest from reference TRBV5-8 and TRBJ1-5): EAGVTQSPTHLIKTRGQQATLRCSPISGHTSVYWYQQALGLGLQFLLWYDEGEERNRGNFPPRFSGRQFPNYSSELNVNALELEDSALYLCASSWGQYSNQPQHFGDGTRLSIL.

The CDR3 DNA reads TGCAGTGCCTCCGGGACATCTCTCTCCCACTTT. Residues: CSASGTSLSHF. This chain connects TRBV20-1 to TRBJ1-6, with D perhaps TRBD1 (6 bases). The CDR3 sequence is 11 residues long. Per germline, CDR1 DFQATT and CDR2 SNEGSKA (reference sequence). V was cut by 6 bases and J by 18 bases, with 18 bases left in between.

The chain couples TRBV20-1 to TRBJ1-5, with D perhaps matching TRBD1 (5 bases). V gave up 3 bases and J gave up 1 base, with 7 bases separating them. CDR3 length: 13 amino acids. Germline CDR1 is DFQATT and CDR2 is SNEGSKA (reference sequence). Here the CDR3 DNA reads TGCAGTGCTAGCCGGGGGAGCAATCAGCCCCAGCATTTT. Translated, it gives CSASRGSNQPQHF.

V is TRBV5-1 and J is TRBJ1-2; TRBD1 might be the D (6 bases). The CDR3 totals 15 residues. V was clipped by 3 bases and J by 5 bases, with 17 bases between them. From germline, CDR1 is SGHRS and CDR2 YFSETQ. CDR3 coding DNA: TGCGCCAGCAGCTCGGAAAGGGGGATTGGGTATGGCTACACCTTC. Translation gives CASSSERGIGYGYTF.

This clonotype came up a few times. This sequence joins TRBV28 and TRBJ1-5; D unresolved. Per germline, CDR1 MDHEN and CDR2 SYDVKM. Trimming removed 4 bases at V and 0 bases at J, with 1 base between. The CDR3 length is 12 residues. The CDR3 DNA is TGTGCCAGCAGTTATAGCAATCAGCCCCAGCATTTT. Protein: CASSYSNQPQHF.

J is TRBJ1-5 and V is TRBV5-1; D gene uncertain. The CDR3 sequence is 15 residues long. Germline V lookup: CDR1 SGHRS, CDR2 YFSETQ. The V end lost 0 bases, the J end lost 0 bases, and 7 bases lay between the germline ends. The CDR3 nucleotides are TGCGCCAGCAGCTTGGAGGGAAATAGCAATCAGCCCCAGCATTTT. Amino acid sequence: CASSLEGNSNQPQHF.

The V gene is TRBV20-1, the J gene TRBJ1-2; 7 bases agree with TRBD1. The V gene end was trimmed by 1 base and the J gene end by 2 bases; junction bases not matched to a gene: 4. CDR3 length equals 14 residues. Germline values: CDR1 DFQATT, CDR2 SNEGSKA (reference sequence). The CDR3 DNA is TGCAGTGCTAGAGCTTCAGGGGGGAACTATGGCTACACCTTC. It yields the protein CSARASGGNYGYTF.